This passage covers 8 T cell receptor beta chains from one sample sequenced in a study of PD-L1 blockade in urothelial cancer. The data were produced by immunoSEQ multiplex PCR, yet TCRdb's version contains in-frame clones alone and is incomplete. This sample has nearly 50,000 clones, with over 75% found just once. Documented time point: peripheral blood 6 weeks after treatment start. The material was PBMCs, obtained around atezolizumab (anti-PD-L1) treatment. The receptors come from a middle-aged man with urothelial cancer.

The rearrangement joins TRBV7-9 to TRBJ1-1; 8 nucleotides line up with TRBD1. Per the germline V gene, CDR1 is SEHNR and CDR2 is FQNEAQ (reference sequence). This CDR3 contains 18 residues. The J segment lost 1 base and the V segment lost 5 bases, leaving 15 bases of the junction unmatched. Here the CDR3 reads CASSHALRTGMGNTEAFF. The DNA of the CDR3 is TGTGCCAGCAGCCACGCCCTTCGGACAGGGATGGGGAACACTGAAGCTTTCTTT.

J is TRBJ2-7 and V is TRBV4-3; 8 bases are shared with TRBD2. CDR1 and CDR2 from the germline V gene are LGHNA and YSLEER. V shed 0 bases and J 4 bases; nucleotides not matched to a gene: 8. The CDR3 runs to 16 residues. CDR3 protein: CASSQDRGGPRYEQYF. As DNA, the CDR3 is TGCGCCAGCAGCCAAGATCGGGGGGGACCGAGATACGAGCAGTACTTC.

CDR3 in amino acids: CASRFDSPHYNEQFF. In nucleotides, the CDR3 is TGTGCCAGCAGGTTTGACAGCCCCCACTACAATGAGCAGTTCTTC. The chain uses TRBV2 and TRBJ2-1, with D possibly matching TRBD1 (5 bases). Germline assignment: CDR1 SNHLY and CDR2 FYNNEI. CDR3 length: 15 residues. Trimming cost V 6 bases and J 3 bases, with 15 bases left between them.

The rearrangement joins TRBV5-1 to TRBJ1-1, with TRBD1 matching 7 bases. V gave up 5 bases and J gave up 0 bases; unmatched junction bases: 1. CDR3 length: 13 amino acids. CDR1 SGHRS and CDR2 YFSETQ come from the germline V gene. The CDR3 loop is CASRTGVNTEAFF. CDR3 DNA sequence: TGCGCCAGCAGAACAGGGGTGAACACTGAAGCTTTCTTT.

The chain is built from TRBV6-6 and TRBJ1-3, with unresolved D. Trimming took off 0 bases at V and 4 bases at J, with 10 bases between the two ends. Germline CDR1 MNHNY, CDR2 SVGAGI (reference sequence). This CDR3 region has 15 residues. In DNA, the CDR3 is TGTGCCAGCAGTTACTCCCCAGGTGGGGGAAACACCATATATTTT. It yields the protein CASSYSPGGGNTIYF.

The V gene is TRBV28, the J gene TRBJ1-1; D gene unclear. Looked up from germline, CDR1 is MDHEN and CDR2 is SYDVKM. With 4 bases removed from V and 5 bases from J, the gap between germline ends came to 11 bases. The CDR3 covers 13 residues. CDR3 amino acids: CASSYGLWTEAFF. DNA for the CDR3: TGTGCCAGCAGTTATGGGCTTTGGACTGAAGCTTTCTTT.

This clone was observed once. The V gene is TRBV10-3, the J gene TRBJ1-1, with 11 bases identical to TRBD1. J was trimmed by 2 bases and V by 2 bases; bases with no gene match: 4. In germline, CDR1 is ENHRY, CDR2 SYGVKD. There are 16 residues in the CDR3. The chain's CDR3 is CAISEAGQGVNTEAFF. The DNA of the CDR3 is TGTGCCATCAGTGAGGCGGGACAGGGGGTAAACACTGAAGCTTTCTTT.

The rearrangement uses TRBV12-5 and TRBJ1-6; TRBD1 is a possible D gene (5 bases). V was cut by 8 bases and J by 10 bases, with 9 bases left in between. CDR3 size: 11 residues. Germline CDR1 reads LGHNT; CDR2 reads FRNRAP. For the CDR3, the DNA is TGTGCTAGTCAGGGTAACTCACCCCTCCACTTT. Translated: CASQGNSPLHF.